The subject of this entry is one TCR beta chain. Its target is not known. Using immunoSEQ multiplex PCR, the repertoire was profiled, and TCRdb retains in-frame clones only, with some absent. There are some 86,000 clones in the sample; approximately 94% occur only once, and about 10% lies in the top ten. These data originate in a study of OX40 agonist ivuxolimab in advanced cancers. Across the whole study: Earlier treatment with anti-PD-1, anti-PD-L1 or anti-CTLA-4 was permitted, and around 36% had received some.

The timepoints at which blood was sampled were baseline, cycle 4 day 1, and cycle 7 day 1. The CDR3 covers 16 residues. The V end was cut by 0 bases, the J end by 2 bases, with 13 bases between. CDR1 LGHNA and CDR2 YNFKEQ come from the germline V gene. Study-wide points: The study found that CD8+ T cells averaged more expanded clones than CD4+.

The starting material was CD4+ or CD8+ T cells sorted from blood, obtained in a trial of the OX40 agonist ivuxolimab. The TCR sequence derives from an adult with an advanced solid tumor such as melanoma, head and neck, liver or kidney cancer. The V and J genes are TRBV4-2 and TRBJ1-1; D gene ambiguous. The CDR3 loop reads CASSQEDWAGNTEAFF. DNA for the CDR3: TGTGCCAGCAGCCAAGAAGATTGGGCGGGAAACACTGAAGCTTTCTTT.